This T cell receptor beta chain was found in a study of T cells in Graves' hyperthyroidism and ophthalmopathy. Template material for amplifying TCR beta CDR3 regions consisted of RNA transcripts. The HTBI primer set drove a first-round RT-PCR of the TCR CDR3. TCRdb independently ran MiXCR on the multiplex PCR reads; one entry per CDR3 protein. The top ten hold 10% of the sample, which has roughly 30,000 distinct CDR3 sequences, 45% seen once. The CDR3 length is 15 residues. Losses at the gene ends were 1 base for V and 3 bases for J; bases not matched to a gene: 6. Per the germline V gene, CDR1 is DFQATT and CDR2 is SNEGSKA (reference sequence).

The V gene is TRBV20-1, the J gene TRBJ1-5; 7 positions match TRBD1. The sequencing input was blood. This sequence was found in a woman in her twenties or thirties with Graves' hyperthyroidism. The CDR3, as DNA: TGCAGTGCTAGAGCCAGGGGGGGGTTCAATCAGCCCCAGCATTTT. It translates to CSARARGGFNQPQHF.